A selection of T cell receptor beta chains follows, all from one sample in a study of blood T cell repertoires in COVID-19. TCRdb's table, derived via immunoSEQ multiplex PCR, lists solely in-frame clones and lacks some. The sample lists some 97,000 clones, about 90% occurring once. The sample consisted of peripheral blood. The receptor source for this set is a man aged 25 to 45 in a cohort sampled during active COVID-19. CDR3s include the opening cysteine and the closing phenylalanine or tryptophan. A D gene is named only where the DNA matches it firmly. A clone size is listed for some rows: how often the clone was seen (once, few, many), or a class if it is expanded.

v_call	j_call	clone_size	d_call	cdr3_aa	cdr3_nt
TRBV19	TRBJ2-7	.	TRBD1	CASSPGQTYEQYF	TGTGCCAGTAGTCCGGGACAGACCTACGAGCAGTACTTC
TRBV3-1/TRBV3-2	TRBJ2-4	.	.	CASSQDRQTLAKNIQYF	TGTGCCAGCAGCCAAGATAGGCAGACACTAGCCAAAAACATTCAGTACTTC
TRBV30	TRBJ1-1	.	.	CAWSPSGGGEAFF	TGTGCCTGGAGTCCCTCGGGAGGCGGAGAAGCTTTCTTT
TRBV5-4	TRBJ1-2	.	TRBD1	CASSLAGTGESDGYTF	TGTGCCAGCAGCTTGGCCGGGACAGGGGAGAGCGATGGCTACACCTTC
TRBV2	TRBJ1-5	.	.	CASNREYQPQHF	TGTGCCAGCAACAGGGAGTATCAGCCCCAGCATTTT
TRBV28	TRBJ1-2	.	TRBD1	CASSWGQSVTGYTF	TGTGCCAGCAGTTGGGGACAGAGCGTGACCGGCTACACCTTC
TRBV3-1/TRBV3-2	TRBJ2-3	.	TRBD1	CASSRPPGTGGRGGTDTQYF	TGTGCCAGCAGCCGCCCCCCCGGGACAGGGGGAAGGGGGGGCACAGATACGCAGTATTTT
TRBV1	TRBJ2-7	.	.	CTSSHPGQGAFEQYF	TGCACCAGCAGCCACCCGGGACAGGGGGCTTTCGAGCAGTACTTC
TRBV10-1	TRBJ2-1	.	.	CASSRDSGSIEFF	TGCGCCAGCAGTAGGGACTCGGGATCAATCGAGTTCTTC
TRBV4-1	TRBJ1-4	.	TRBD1	CASSQVRGQGAEEKLFF	TGCGCCAGCAGCCAAGTAAGAGGGCAGGGGGCGGAGGAAAAACTGTTTTTT
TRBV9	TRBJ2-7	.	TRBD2	CASSGKQGGLSYEQYF	TGTGCCAGCAGCGGGAAGCAGGGAGGGCTCTCCTACGAGCAGTACTTC
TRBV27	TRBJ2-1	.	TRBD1	CASSLLPGQGNEQFF	TGTGCCAGCAGTTTACTACCAGGACAGGGCAATGAGCAGTTCTTC
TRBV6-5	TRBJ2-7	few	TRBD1	CASSYSEQGGYEQYF	TGTGCCAGCAGTTACTCGGAACAGGGGGGTTACGAGCAGTACTTC
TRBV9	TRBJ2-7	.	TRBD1	CASSEPRDRGHSYEQYF	TGTGCCAGCAGCGAGCCCCGGGACAGGGGGCACTCCTACGAGCAGTACTTC
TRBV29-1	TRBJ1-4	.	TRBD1	CSVTFTTGPNEKLFF	TGCAGCGTAACCTTTACGACAGGGCCTAATGAAAAACTGTTTTTT
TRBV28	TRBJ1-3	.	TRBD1	CASSSNGQGYTIYF	TGTGCCAGCAGTTCAAATGGACAGGGGTACACCATATATTTT
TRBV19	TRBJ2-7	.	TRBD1	CASSIGQGYEQYF	TGTGCCAGTAGTATAGGACAGGGGTACGAGCAGTACTTC
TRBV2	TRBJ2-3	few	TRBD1	CARRTGGTDTQYF	TGTGCCAGGAGGACAGGGGGCACAGATACGCAGTATTTT
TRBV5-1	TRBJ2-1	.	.	CASSLVSGPREEQFF	TGCGCCAGCAGCTTGGTAAGCGGGCCAAGGGAAGAGCAGTTCTTC
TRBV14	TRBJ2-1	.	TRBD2	CASSHLLAGLYNEQFF	TGTGCCAGCAGCCACCTACTAGCGGGGCTATACAATGAGCAGTTCTTC
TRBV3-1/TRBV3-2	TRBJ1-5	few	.	CASSPRQGPQHF	TGTGCCAGCAGCCCTCGACAAGGGCCCCAGCATTTT
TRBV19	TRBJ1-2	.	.	CASTPIGLYGYTF	TGTGCCAGTACCCCGATCGGACTCTATGGCTACACCTTC
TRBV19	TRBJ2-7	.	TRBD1	CASSIDRDRTHEQYF	TGTGCCAGTAGTATAGATCGGGACAGGACCCACGAGCAGTACTTC
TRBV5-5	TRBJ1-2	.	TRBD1	CASSFQGGRGYGYTF	TGTGCCAGCAGCTTCCAAGGGGGCAGGGGCTATGGCTACACCTTC
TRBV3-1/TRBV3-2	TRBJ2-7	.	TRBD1	CASSLSTGSSYEQYF	TGTGCCAGCAGCCTCTCGACAGGGAGCTCCTACGAGCAGTACTTC
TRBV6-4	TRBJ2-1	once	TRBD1	CASSSSPGQGFNEQFF	TGTGCCAGCTCAAGTTCACCGGGACAGGGGTTCAATGAGCAGTTCTTC
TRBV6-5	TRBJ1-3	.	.	CASRLQGVSGNTIYF	TGTGCCAGCAGACTACAGGGAGTCTCTGGAAACACCATATATTTT
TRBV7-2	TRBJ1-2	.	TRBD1	CASSLAWTGNGYTF	TGTGCCAGCAGCTTAGCGTGGACAGGGAACGGCTACACCTTC
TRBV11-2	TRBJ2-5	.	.	CASSLVPGEETQYF	TGTGCCAGCAGCTTAGTTCCAGGGGAAGAGACCCAGTACTTC
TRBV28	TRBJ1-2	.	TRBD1	CASSQDRGPLANYGYTF	TGTGCCAGCAGTCAGGACAGGGGGCCTCTAGCTAACTATGGCTACACCTTC
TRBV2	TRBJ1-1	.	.	CATLKGGQGSEAFF	TGTGCCACCCTAAAGGGAGGGCAGGGCTCTGAAGCTTTCTTT